This T cell receptor beta chain was identified during a study of control samples from healthy donors and cancer patients. V lost 5 bases and J lost 6, with 13 bases in between. This CDR3 is built from 14 residues. CDR1 is SGHAT, CDR2 FQNNGV, per germline. Some clones are missing from TCRdb's copy, which holds only in-frame ones; the method was immunoSEQ multiplex PCR. The table lists more than 150,000 clones, 80% to 95% of them singletons. V usage is TRBV11-2 and J usage is TRBJ2-2; perhaps TRBD1 as D (6 bases). The sequenced material came from blood. This receptor was identified in a man between 18 and 29 years old in good health. CDR3 protein: CASSRGTGSGELFF. The CDR3 DNA follows: TGTGCCAGCAGCAGGGGGACGGGGTCCGGGGAGCTGTTTTTT.